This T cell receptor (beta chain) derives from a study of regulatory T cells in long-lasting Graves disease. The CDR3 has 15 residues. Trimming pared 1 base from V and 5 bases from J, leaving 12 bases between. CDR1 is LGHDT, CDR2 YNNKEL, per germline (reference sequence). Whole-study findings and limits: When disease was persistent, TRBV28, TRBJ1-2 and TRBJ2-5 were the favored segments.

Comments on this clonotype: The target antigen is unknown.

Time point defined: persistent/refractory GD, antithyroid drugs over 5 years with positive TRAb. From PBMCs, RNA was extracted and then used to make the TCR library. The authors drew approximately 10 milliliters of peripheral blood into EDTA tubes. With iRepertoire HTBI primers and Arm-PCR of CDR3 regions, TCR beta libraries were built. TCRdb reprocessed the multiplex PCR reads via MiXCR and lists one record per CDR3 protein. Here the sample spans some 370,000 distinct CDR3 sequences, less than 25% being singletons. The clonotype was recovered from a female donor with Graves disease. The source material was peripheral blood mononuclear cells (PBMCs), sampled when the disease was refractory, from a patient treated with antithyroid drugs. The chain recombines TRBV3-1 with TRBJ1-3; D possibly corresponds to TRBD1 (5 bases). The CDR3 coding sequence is TGTGCCAGCAGCCAAGTGGGGACGGACCGAAACACCATATATTTT. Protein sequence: CASSQVGTDRNTIYF.